The 20 T cell receptor beta chains listed next were all sequenced from one sample in a study of blood T cells in healthy people across ages. The authors ran a second PCR of 7 to 11 cycles using a sample-barcoded 5' primer and a J-beta primer mix. Each CDR3 protein gets one entry after TCRdb re-called the 5' RACE reads with MiXCR. The sample includes 1 million or so distinct CDR3 sequences, more than 40% of them seen just once. The sample comprised blood. These receptors came from a woman between 55 and 75 years old in good health.

This clonotype appeared a single time. The rearrangement uses TRBV12-3 or TRBV12-4 and TRBJ2-5, with D unresolved. V lost 2 bases and J 3 bases, leaving 7 bases between the germline ends. The CDR3 sequence is 13 residues long. CDR3 coding DNA: TGTGCCAGCAGTTTAAGGGAAAAAGAGACCCAGTACTTC. Translating gives CASSLREKETQYF.

The J gene is TRBJ2-1, the V gene TRBV20-1; 9 nucleotides align to TRBD2. CDR1 DFQATT and CDR2 SNEGSKA come from the germline V gene (reference sequence). The CDR3 totals 16 residues. With 6 bases clipped from V and 7 bases from J, the junction kept 16 bases outside the gene matches. As DNA, the CDR3 is TGCAGTGCCGCTGGGGCTAGCGGGACCCTAAGGAATGAGCAGTTCTTC. It yields the protein CSAAGASGTLRNEQFF.

The chain employs TRBV6-1 and TRBJ1-5; D call uncertain. The germline gives CDR1 MNHNS, CDR2 SASEGT. The CDR3 totals 14 residues. V lost 7 bases, J lost 3 bases, and 13 bases lay in between. The CDR3: CASKGLTFNQPQHF. CDR3 DNA: TGTGCCAGCAAAGGACTGACATTCAATCAGCCCCAGCATTTT.

The chain has TRBV6-1 and TRBJ2-2, with unresolved D. The V end lost 6 bases, the J end lost 1 base, and 9 bases lay between the germline ends. This CDR3 region has 14 residues. Germline V CDR1 and CDR2: MNHNS, SASEGT. CDR3 in amino acids: CASSTSKNTGELFF. CDR3 in DNA: TGTGCCAGCAGCACCAGTAAGAACACCGGGGAGCTGTTTTTT.

V is TRBV7-9 and J is TRBJ1-2, with a weak D call TRBD1 (5 bases). CDR1 and CDR2 (germline): SEHNR, FQNEAQ (reference sequence). The V end lost 6 bases, the J end lost 1 base, and 15 bases lay between the germline ends. CDR3 length: 15 amino acids. The CDR3 is CASRKTEGDNYGYTF. CDR3 DNA: TGTGCCAGCAGGAAGACAGAGGGAGATAACTATGGCTACACCTTC.

In this sample, this clonotype turned up once. The chain recombines TRBV9 with TRBJ2-3, with a possible D match to TRBD2 (6 bases). V was clipped by 8 bases and J by 1 base, with 14 bases between them. The CDR3 totals 14 residues. CDR1 and CDR2 (germline): SGDLS, YYNGEE. The CDR3 DNA reads as TGTGCCAGTCAACGGGAGCCCGGCACAGATACGCAGTATTTT. Protein sequence: CASQREPGTDTQYF.

V usage is TRBV10-3 and J usage is TRBJ2-1; 10 bases fit TRBD2. This CDR3 is 15 amino acids long. The V gene's germline CDR1 is ENHRY and CDR2 SYGVKD. The V and J ends lost 8 bases and 9 bases, in that order; junction bases with no gene match: 13. CDR3 DNA sequence: TGTGCCATCCTCACCCTAGCGGGAGAAAGGGTTGAGCAGTTCTTC. Its translation: CAILTLAGERVEQFF.

CDR3 coding DNA: TGCAGTGCTAGAGATCGGTCTAGCGGGGATCTGTGGACCCAGTACTTC. This sequence encodes CSARDRSSGDLWTQYF. This chain connects TRBV20-1 to TRBJ2-5, with 9 bases aligning to TRBD2. CDR3 size: 16 residues. Germline loops: CDR1 DFQATT, CDR2 SNEGSKA (reference sequence). The V gene end was trimmed by 0 bases and the J gene end by 7 bases; junction bases not matched to a gene: 12.

This clonotype was seen just once. This rearrangement joins TRBV29-1 to TRBJ1-1; a possible D gene is TRBD1 (5 bases). The CDR3 spans 11 residues. V dropped 5 bases and J dropped 7 bases, with 11 bases sitting between them. Germline V gives CDR1 SQVTM, CDR2 ANQGSEA. In nucleotides, the CDR3 is TGCAGCGTTACAGGATGGATTGAAGCTTTCTTT. Translating it yields CSVTGWIEAFF.

This clonotype was observed a few times. This sequence joins TRBV7-2 and TRBJ1-2; D gene uncertain. This CDR3 region has 18 residues. Trimming stripped 3 bases from V and 6 bases from J, with 26 bases between. Germline V lookup: CDR1 SGHTA, CDR2 FQGNSA. The CDR3, as DNA: TGTGCCAGCAGCTTCGGAGACATCGGGGTTCCCTCGAGGGATGGCTACACCTTC. This encodes CASSFGDIGVPSRDGYTF.

In its sample, this clonotype was seen a few times. The chain recombines TRBV7-2 with TRBJ2-7; 9 bases match TRBD2. J lost 5 bases, V lost 5 bases, and 16 bases had no gene match. This CDR3 is 17 amino acids long. Germline CDR1 SGHTA, CDR2 FQGNSA. Written as DNA, the CDR3 is TGTGCCAGCAGCAACACGGCGGGAGGGCCCCACTTGCACGAGCAGTACTTC. This sequence encodes CASSNTAGGPHLHEQYF.

This sequence joins TRBV4-1 and TRBJ2-4; unclear D gene. The length of the CDR3 is 13 residues. V dropped 0 bases and J dropped 8 bases, with 8 bases sitting between them. Germline CDR1 is MGHRA and CDR2 is YSYEKL. The CDR3 region has the DNA TGCGCCAGCAGCCAAGACGCCCGTTACATTCAGTACTTC. Protein: CASSQDARYIQYF.

The chain recombines TRBV7-8 with TRBJ2-1; TRBD1 or TRBD2 may be the D gene (5 bases each). The germline V and J ends were trimmed by 5 bases and 8 bases, with 19 bases remaining between them. CDR1 SGHVS and CDR2 FQNEAQ come from the germline V gene. The CDR3 loop spans 15 amino acids. In nucleotides, the CDR3 is TGTGCCAGCAGCCCTCGGGTGGGGGATCCCGATGAGCAGTTCTTC. Translation gives CASSPRVGDPDEQFF.

This clonotype showed up just a few times. This chain connects TRBV20-1 to TRBJ1-2, with D possibly TRBD1 on 6 matching bases. This CDR3 is 12 amino acids long. The V end lost 2 bases, the J end lost 3 bases, and 7 bases lay between the germline ends. Germline CDR1 reads DFQATT; CDR2 reads SNEGSKA (reference sequence). The CDR3 sequence: CSARRQDYGYTF. The CDR3 DNA sequence: TGCAGTGCTAGACGACAGGACTATGGCTACACCTTC.

The table lists this clonotype with a few counts. The gene calls are TRBV9 and TRBJ2-5; a possible D gene is TRBD2 (6 bases). The CDR3 is 15 amino acids. Germline V CDR1 and CDR2: SGDLS, YYNGEE. V lost 0 bases, J lost 4 bases, and 13 bases lay in between. The chain's CDR3 is CASSVGGGAGETQYF. The CDR3 nucleotides are TGTGCCAGCAGCGTAGGAGGTGGAGCGGGAGAGACCCAGTACTTC.

This rearrangement joins TRBV20-1 to TRBJ1-4; D uncertain. In germline, CDR1 is DFQATT, CDR2 SNEGSKA (reference sequence). The ends were cut back, 1 base at V and 6 bases at J, with 12 bases in the middle. There are 14 residues in the CDR3. The CDR3 reads CSARAEGGDEKLFF. CDR3 nucleotides: TGCAGTGCTAGAGCGGAGGGTGGGGATGAAAAACTGTTTTTT.

The CDR3 protein is CASSFSTGVDEQFF. CDR3 DNA sequence: TGTGCCAGCAGTTTTAGTACAGGGGTGGACGAGCAGTTCTTC. The chain couples TRBV27 to TRBJ2-1; 7 bases map to TRBD1. V lost 3 bases and J lost 10; bases outside the gene matches: 9. Germline assignment: CDR1 MNHEY and CDR2 SMNVEV (reference sequence). This CDR3 has 14 amino acids.

The chain combines TRBV7-3 with TRBJ2-7, with D hard to call. This CDR3 has 13 residues. Germline V CDR1 and CDR2: SGHTA, FQGTGA. Deletions cut 5 bases from V and 6 bases from J, with 14 bases between. CDR3 nucleotide sequence: TGTGCCAGCAGCCAGCTAGGTGTGAGCGAGCAGTACTTC. It translates to CASSQLGVSEQYF.

V is TRBV30 and J is TRBJ1-5; 8 nucleotides line up with TRBD1. The germline V gene encodes CDR1 GTSNPN and CDR2 SVGIG (reference sequence). V was clipped by 2 bases and J by 4 bases; unmatched bases: 7. This CDR3 region has 15 residues. The CDR3 here is CAWSTTGVVNQPQHF. For the CDR3, the DNA is TGTGCCTGGAGTACGACAGGGGTGGTGAATCAGCCCCAGCATTTT.

This clonotype was picked up a small number of times. The V call is TRBV29-1, the J call TRBJ1-2, with TRBD1 as a possible D gene (6 bases). Trimming pared 3 bases from V and 2 bases from J, leaving 10 bases between. The CDR3 length is 13 residues. The V gene's germline CDR1 is SQVTM and CDR2 ANQGSEA. DNA for the CDR3: TGCAGCGTTGATACGCAGGGGAACTATGGCTACACCTTC. This codes for CSVDTQGNYGYTF.